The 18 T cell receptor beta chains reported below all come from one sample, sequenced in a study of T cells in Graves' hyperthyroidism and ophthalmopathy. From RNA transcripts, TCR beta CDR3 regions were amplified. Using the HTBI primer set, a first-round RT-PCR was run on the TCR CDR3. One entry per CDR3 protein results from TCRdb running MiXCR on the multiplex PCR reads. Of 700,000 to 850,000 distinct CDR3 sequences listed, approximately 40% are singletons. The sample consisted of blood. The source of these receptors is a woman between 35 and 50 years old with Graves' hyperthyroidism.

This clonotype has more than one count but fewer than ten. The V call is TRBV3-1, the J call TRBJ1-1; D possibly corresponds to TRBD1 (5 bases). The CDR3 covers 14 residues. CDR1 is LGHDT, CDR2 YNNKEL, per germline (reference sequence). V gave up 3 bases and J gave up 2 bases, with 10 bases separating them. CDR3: CASSHTDSNTEAFF. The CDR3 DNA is TGTGCCAGCAGCCATACCGACAGTAACACTGAAGCTTTCTTT.

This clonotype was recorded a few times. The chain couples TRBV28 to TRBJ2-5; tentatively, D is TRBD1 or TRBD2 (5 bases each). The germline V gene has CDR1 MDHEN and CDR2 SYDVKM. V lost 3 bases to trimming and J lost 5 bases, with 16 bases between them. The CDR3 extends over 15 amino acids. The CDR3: CASSFQGVWGETQYF. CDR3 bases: TGTGCCAGCAGTTTCCAAGGTGTTTGGGGGGAGACCCAGTACTTC.

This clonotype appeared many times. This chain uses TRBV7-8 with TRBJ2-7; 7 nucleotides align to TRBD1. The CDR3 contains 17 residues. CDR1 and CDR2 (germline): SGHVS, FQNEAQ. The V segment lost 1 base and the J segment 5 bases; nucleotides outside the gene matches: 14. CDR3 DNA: TGTGCCAGCAGCTTAGTAGTCCTCTCGCAGGGGGTCAACGAGCAGTACTTC. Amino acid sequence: CASSLVVLSQGVNEQYF.

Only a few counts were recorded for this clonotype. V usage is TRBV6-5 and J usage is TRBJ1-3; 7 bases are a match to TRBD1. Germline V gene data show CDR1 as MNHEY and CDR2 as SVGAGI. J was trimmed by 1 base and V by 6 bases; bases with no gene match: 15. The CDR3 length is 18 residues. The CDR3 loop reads CASSPLVDRTSSGNTIYF. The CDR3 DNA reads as TGTGCCAGCAGCCCCCTTGTGGACAGGACATCTTCTGGAAACACCATATATTTT.

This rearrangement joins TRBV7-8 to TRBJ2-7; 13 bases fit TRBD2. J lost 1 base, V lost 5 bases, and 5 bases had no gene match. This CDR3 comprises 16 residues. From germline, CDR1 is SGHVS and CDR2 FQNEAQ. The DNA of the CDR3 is TGTGCCAGCAGCCACCCACTAGCGGGAGGGTCCTACGAGCAGTACTTC. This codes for CASSHPLAGGSYEQYF.

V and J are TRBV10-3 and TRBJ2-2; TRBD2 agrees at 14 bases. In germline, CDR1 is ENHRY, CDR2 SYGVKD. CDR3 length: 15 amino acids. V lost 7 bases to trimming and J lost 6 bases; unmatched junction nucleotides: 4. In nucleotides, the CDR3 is TGTGCCATCAACGGACTAGCGGGAGGTCCCGGGGAGCTGTTTTTT. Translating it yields CAINGLAGGPGELFF.

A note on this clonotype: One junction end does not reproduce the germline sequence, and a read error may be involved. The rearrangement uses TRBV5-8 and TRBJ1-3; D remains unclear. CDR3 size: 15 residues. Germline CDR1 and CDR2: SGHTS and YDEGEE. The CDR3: CASSLDLRPANAIYF. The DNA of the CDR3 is TGTGCCAGCAGCTTGGACCTCCGGCCGGCAAACGCCATATATTTT.

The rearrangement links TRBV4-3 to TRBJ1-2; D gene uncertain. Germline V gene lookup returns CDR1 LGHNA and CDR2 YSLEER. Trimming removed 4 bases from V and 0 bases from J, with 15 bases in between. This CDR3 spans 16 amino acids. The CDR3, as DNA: TGCGCCAGCAGCCCAAATATCCAGACTACTAACTATGGCTACACCTTC. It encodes CASSPNIQTTNYGYTF.

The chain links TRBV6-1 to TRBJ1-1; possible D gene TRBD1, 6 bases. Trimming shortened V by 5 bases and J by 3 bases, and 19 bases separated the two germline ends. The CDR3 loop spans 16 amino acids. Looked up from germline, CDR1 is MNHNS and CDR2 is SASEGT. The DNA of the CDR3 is TGTGCCAGCAGTTATAGTGGTAACAGGGTCCACACTGAAGCTTTCTTT. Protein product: CASSYSGNRVHTEAFF.

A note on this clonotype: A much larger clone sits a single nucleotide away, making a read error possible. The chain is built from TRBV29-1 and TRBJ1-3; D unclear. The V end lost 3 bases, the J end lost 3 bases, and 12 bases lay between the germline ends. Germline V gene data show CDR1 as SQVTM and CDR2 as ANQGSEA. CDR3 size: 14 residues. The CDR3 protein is CSVDDPSSGNTIYF. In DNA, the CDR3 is TGCAGCGTTGACGACCCCAGTAGTGGAAACACCATATATTTT.

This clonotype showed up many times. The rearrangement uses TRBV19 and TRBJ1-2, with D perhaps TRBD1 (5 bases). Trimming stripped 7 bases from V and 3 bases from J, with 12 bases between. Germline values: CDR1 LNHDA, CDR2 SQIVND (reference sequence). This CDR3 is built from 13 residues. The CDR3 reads CASIKGRDYGYTF. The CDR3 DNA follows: TGTGCCAGTATCAAGGGGAGGGACTATGGCTACACCTTC. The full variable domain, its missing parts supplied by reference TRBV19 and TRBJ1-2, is DGGITQSPKYLFRKEGQNVTLSCEQNLNHDAMYWYRQDPGQGLRLIYYSQIVNDFQKGDIAEGYSVSREKKESFPLTVTSAQKNPTAFYLCASIKGRDYGYTFGSGTRLTVV.

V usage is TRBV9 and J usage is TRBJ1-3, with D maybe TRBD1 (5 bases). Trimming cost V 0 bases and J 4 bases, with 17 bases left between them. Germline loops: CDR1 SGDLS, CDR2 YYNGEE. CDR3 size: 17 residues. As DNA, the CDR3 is TGTGCCAGCAGCGTAGAATATACGGGACTAGCGGGAAACACCATATATTTT. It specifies CASSVEYTGLAGNTIYF.

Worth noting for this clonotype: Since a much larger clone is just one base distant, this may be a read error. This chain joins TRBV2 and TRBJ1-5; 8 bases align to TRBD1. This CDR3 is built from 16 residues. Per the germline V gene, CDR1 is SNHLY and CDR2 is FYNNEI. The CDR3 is CAGSDTGGHSNQPQHF. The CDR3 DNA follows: TGTGCCGGCAGCGATACAGGGGGACATAGCAATCAGCCCCAGCATTTT. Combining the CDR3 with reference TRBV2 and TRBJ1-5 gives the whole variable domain EPEVTQTPSHQVTQMGQEVILRCVPISNHLYFYWYRQILGQKVEFLVSFYNNEISEKSEIFDDQFSVERPDGSNFTLKIRSTKLEDSAMYFCAGSDTGGHSNQPQHFGDGTRLSIL.

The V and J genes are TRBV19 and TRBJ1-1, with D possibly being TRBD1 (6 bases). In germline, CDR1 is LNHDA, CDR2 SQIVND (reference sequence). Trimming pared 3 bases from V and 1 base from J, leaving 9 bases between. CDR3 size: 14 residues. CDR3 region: CASSIGRGNTEAFF. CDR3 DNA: TGTGCCAGTAGTATTGGCAGGGGGAACACTGAAGCTTTCTTT.

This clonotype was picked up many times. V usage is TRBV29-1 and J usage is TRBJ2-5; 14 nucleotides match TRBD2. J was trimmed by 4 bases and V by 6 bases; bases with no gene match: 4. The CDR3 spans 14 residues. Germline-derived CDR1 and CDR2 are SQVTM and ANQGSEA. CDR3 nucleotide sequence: TGCAGCGTCCGACTAGCGGGAGGGTTAGAGACCCAGTACTTC. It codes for CSVRLAGGLETQYF.

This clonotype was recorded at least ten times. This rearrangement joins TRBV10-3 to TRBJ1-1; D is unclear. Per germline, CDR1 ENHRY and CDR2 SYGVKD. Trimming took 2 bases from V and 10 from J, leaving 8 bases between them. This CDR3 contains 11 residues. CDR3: CAISETARAFF. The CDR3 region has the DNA TGTGCCATCAGTGAGACGGCGAGAGCTTTCTTT.

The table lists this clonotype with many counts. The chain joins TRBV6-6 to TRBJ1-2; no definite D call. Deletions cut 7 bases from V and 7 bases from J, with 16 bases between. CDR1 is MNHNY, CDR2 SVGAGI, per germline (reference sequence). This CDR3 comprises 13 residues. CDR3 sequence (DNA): TGTGCCAGCACGACCGGCCAGTACGGTGGCTACACCTTC. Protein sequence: CASTTGQYGGYTF.

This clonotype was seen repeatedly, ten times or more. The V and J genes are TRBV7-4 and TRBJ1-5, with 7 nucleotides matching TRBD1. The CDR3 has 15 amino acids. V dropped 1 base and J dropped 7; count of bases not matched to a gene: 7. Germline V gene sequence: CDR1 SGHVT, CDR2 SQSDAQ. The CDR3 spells CASSLGDRIVQPQHF. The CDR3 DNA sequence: TGTGCCAGCAGCTTAGGGGACAGAATCGTGCAGCCCCAGCATTTT.